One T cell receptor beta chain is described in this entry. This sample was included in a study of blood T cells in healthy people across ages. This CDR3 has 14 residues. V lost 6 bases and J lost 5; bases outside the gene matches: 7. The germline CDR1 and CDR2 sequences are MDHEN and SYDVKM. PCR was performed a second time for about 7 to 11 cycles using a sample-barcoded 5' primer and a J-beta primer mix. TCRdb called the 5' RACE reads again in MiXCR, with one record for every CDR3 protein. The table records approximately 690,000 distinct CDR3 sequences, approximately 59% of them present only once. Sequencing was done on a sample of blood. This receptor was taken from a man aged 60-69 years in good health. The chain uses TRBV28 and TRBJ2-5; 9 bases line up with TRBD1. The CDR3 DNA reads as TGTGCCAGCAGAAGACAGGGGGAGTGGGAGACCCAGTACTTC. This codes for CASRRQGEWETQYF.